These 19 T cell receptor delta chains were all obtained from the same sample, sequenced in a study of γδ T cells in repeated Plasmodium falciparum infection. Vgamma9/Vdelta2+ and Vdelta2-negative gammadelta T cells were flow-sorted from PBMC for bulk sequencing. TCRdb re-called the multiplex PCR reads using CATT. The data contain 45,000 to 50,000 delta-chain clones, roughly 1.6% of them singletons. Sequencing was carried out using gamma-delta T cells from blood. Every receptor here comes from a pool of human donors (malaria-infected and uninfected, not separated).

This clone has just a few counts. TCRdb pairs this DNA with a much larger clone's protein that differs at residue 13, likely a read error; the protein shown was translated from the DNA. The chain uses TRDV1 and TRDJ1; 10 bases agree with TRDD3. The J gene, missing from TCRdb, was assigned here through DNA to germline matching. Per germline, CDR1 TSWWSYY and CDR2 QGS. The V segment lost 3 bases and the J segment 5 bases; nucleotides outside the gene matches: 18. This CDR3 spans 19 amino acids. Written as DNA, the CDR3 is TGTGCTCTTGGGGATCCCGAATCTCCTTACTGGGGGATTTTTGATAAACTCATCTTT. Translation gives CALGDPESPYWGIFDKLIF.

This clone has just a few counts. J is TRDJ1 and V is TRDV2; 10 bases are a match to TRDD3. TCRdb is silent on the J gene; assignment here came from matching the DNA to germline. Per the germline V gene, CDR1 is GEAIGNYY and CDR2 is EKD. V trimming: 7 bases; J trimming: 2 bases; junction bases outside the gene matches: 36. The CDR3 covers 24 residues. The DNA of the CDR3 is TGTGCCTGCCACAAGTTAGCCTTCGCCCTCGCTACTGGGGGATCTAACCCTAATACCGATAAACTCATCTTT. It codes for CACHKLAFALATGGSNPNTDKLIF.

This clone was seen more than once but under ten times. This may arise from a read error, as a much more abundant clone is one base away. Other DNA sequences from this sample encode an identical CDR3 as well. In DNA form, the CDR3 reads TGTGCTCTTGGGTGCCATTCCTACGGGTACTGTTTTCACTGGGGGAATGATAAACTCATCTTT. Translating it yields CALGCHSYGYCFHWGNDKLIF. The chain recombines TRDV1 with TRDJ1; 9 bases agree with TRDD3. The J gene was missing in TCRdb and was found by matching the end of the DNA to germline. There are 21 residues in the CDR3. The germline V gene has CDR1 TSWWSYY and CDR2 QGS. J gave up 5 bases and V 5 bases, and 27 bases lay outside the gene matches.

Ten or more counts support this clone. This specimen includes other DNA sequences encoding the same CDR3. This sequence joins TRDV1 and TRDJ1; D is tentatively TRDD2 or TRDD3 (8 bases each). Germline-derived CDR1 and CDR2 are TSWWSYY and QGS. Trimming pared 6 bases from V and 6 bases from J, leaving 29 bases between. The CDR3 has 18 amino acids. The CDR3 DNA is TGTGCTCTTGGCGATCCGCCTTCCTATGAGACTGGGGGGTATAAACTCATCTTT. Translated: CALGDPPSYETGGYKLIF.

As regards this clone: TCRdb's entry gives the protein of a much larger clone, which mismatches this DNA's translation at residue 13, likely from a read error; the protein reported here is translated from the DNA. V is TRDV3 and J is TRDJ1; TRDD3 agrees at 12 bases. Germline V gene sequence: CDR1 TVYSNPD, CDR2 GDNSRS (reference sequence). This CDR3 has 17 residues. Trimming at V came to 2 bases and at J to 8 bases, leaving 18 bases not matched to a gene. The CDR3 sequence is CAFFTSGVLGDTEKLIF. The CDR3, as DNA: TGTGCCTTTTTTACCTCTGGTGTACTGGGGGATACAGAGAAACTCATCTTT.

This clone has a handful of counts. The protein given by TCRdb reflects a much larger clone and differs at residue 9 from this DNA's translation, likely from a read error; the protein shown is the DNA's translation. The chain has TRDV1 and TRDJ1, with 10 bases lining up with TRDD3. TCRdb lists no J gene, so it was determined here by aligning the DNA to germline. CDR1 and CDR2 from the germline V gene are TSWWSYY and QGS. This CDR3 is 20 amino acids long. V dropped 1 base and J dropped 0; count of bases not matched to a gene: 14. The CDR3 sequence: CALGEPSYPTGGCYTDKLIF. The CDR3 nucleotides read TGTGCTCTTGGGGAACCTTCTTACCCTACTGGGGGATGTTACACCGATAAACTCATCTTT.

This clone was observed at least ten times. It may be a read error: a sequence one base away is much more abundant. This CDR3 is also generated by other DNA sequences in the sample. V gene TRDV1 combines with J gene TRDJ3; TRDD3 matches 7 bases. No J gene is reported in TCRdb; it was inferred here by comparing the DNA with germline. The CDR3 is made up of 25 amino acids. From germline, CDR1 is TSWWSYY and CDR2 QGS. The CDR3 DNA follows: TGTGCTCTTGGGGAACTGCCCCTAGGGTTCACCTCTACTGGGGCAAGCTCCTGGGACACCAGACAGATGTTTTTC. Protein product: CALGELPLGFTSTGASSWDTRQMFF.

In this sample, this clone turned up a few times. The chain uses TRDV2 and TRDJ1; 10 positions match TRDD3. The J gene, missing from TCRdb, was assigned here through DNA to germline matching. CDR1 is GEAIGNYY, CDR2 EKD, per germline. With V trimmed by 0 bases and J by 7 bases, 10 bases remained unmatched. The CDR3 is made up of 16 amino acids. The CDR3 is CACDTVVRGDTVKLIF. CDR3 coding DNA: TGTGCCTGTGACACCGTCGTTAGGGGGGATACGGTTAAACTCATCTTT.

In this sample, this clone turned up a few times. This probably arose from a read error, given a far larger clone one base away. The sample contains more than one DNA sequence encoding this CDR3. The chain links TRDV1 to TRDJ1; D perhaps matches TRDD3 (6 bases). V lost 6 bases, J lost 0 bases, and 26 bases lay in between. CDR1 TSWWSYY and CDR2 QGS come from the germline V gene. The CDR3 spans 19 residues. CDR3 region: CALGGRLPIVLGHTDKLIF. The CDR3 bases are TGTGCTCTTGGAGGGAGACTCCCCATCGTACTGGGACACACCGATAAACTCATCTTT.

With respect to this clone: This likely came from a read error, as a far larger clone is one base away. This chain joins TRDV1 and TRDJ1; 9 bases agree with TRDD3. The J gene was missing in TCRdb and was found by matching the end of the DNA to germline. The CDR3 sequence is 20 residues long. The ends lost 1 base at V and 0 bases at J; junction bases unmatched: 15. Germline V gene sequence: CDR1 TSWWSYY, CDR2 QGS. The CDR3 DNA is TGTGCTCTTGGGGAACCAGCCTCAGTAGTCTGGGGGATCTACACCGATAAACTCATCTTT. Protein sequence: CALGEPASVVWGIYTDKLIF.

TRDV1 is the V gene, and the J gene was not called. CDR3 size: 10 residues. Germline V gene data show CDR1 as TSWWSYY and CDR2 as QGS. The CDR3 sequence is CALGTDLLTF. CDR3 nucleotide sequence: TGTGCTCTTGGGACTGATCTTCTTACTTTT.

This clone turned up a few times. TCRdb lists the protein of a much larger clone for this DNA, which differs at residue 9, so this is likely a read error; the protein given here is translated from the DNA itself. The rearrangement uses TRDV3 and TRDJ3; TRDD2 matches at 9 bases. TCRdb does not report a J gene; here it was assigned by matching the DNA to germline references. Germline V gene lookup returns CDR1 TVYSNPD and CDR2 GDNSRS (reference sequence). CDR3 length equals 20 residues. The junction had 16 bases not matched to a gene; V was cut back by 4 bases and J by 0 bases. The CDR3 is CASWPSYVTGRSWDTRQMFF. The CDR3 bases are TGTGCCTCCTGGCCTTCCTACGTAACTGGACGCTCCTGGGACACCCGACAGATGTTTTTC. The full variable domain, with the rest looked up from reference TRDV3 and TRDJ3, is CDKVTQSSPDQTVASGSEVVLLCTYDTVYSNPDLFWYRIRPDYSFQFVFYGDNSRSEGADFTQGRFSVKHILTQKAFHLVISPVRTEDSATYYCASWPSYVTGRSWDTRQMFFGTGIKLFVEP.

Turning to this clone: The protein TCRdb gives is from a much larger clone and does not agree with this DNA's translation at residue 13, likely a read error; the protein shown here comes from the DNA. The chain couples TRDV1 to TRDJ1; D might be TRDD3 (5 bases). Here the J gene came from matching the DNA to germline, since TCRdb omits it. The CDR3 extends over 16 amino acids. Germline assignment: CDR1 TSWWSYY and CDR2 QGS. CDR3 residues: CALGEEIPSYTDRLIF. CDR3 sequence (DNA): TGTGCTCTTGGGGAGGAGATACCCTCGTACACCGATAGACTCATCTTT.

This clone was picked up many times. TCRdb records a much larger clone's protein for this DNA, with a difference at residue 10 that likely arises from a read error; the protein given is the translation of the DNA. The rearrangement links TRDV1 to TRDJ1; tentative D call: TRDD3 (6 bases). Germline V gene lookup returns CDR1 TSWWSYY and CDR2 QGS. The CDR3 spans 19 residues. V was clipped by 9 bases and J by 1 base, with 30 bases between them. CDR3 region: CALNHKANWAIRPTDKLIF. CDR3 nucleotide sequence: TGTGCTCTCAATCACAAGGCAAACTGGGCGATACGGCCCACCGATAAACTCATCTTT.

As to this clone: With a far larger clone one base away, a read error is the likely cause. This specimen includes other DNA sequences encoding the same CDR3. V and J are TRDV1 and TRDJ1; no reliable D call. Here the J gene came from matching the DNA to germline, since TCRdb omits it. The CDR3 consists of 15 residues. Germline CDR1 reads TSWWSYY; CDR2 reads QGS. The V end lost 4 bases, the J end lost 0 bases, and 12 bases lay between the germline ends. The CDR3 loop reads CALGGPAGDTDKLIF. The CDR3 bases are TGTGCTCTTGGGGGACCGGCCGGGGACACCGATAAACTCATCTTT.

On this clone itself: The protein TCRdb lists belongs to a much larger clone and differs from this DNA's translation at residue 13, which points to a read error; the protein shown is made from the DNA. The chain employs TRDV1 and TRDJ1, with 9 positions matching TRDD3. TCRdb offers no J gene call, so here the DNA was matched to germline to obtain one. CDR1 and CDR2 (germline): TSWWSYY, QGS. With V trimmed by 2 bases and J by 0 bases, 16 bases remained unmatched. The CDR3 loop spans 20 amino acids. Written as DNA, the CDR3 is TGTGCTCTTGGGGAATCAGAGATGCGTACTGGGGGACGGTACACCGATAAACTCATCTTT. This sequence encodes CALGESEMRTGGRYTDKLIF.

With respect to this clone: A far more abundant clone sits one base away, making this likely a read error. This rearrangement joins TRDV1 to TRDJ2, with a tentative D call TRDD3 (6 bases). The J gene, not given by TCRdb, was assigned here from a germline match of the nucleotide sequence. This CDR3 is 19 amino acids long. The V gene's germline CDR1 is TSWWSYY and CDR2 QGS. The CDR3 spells CALGERGVFYWVLTAQLFF. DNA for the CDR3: TGTGCTCTCGGGGAACGGGGTGTCTTTTACTGGGTCCTGACAGCACAACTCTTCTTT.

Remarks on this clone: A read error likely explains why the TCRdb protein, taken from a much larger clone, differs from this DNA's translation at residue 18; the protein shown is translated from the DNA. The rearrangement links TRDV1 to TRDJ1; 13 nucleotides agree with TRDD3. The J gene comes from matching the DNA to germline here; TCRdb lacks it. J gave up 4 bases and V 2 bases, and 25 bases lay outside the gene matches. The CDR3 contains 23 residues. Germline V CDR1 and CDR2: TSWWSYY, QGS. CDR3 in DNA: TGTGCTCTTGGGGAAGGGGACCCCGAGTACTGGGGGATACGATCGGTGGACATCGATAAACTCATCTTT. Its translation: CALGEGDPEYWGIRSVDIDKLIF.

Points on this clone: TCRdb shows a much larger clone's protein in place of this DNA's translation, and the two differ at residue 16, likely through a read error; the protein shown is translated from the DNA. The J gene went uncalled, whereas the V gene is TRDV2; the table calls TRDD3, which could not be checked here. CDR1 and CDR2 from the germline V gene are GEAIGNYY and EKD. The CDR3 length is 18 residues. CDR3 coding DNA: TGTGCCTGTGACACCATACTGGGGATAGAGCGTTACACCGATAAACCCATCTTT. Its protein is CACDTILGIERYTDKPIF.